These 21 T cell receptor beta chains originate from one sample sequenced in a study of T cell repertoires in cytomegalovirus infection. TCRdb passed the reads through MiXCR, listing each CDR3 protein once. The sample lists around 260,000 distinct CDR3 sequences, approximately 10% seen once, with over 12% in the top ten. Sequencing input: PBMCs. Every receptor here comes from a human donor in good health (CMV status not recorded). Some clones in this sample may be carry-over from other donors' samples.

This clonotype was seen repeatedly, ten times or more. The chain employs TRBV19 and TRBJ2-7; 9 bases are a match to TRBD2. Unmatched junction bases numbered 5, after V lost 3 bases and J lost 5 bases. Germline V gene data show CDR1 as LNHDA and CDR2 as SQIVND (reference sequence). CDR3 length: 14 amino acids. CDR3 bases: TGTGCCAGTAGTATGTCTAGCGGGACCCACGAGCAGTACTTC. Encoded protein: CASSMSSGTHEQYF.

This clonotype was counted many times. The chain links TRBV18 to TRBJ1-2; no firm D call. Trimming left V 0 bases short and J 0 bases short, with 5 bases between. Per germline, CDR1 KGHSH and CDR2 LQKENI. The CDR3 loop spans 14 amino acids. CDR3 DNA: TGTGCCAGCTCACCACCAAGCCCTAACTATGGCTACACCTTC. Protein sequence: CASSPPSPNYGYTF.

J is TRBJ2-7 and V is TRBV29-1; 9 positions match TRBD1. V trimming: 5 bases; J trimming: 1 base; junction bases outside the gene matches: 12. The CDR3 is made up of 16 amino acids. The V gene's germline CDR1 is SQVTM and CDR2 ANQGSEA. CDR3 residues: CSVTPEGQGGSYEQYF. In DNA, the CDR3 is TGCAGCGTTACCCCTGAGGGACAGGGAGGTTCCTACGAGCAGTACTTC.

In its sample, this clonotype was seen many times. This chain uses TRBV7-2 with TRBJ1-1; D might be TRBD1 (5 bases). Deletions cut 2 bases from V and 7 bases from J, with 11 bases between. The length of the CDR3 is 13 residues. Germline V gives CDR1 SGHTA, CDR2 FQGNSA. The CDR3 DNA reads TGTGCCAGCAGCTTAAGGGGAGCTTTTGAAGCTTTCTTT. Protein: CASSLRGAFEAFF.

The sample holds many counts of this clonotype. The rearrangement joins TRBV12-3 or TRBV12-4 to TRBJ1-1, with unresolved D. The V end lost 6 bases, the J end lost 2 bases, and 16 bases lay between the germline ends. CDR3 length: 15 amino acids. This chain's CDR3 is CASRTQQSLNTEAFF. DNA of the CDR3: TGTGCCAGCAGAACACAACAGAGCCTCAACACTGAAGCTTTCTTT.

The CDR3 here is CASKTGTGTNIQYF. CDR3 nucleotides: TGTGCCAGCAAGACCGGGACAGGGACGAACATTCAGTACTTC. V usage is TRBV6-2 or TRBV6-3 and J usage is TRBJ2-4; 9 bases map to TRBD1. V was clipped by 7 bases and J by 7 bases; unmatched bases: 8. The V gene's germline CDR1 is MNHEY and CDR2 SVGEGT. This CDR3 has 14 amino acids.

This clonotype was seen many times. The chain joins TRBV6-6 to TRBJ1-6; TRBD1 is a possible D gene (5 bases). This CDR3 has 15 amino acids. CDR1 and CDR2 from the germline V gene are MNHNY and SVGAGI (reference sequence). The V end lost 2 bases, the J end lost 6 bases, and 11 bases lay between the germline ends. The CDR3 sequence: CASSYREGRNSPLHF. CDR3 in DNA: TGTGCCAGCAGTTACAGGGAGGGACGTAATTCACCCCTCCACTTT.

In its sample, this clonotype was seen many times. J is TRBJ1-6 and V is TRBV7-2; D possibly corresponds to TRBD1 (5 bases). Germline CDR1 reads SGHTA; CDR2 reads FQGNSA. The CDR3 is 14 residues long. Trimming removed 2 bases from V and 7 bases from J, with 9 bases in between. The CDR3 nucleotides are TGTGCCAGCAGCTTAAAGGGGTCAAATTCACCCCTCCACTTT. Translation gives CASSLKGSNSPLHF.

In regard to this clonotype: The germline gene is not matched at one end of the junction; a read error may be the cause. The chain carries TRBV4-1 and TRBJ1-2, with 9 bases lining up with TRBD1. The CDR3 sequence is 15 residues long. Germline assignment: CDR1 MGHRA and CDR2 YSYEKL. CDR3 loop: CARSQDLRTGVGYTF. The DNA of the CDR3 is TGCGCCAGAAGCCAAGATCTAAGGACAGGGGTTGGCTACACCTTC.

In this sample, this clonotype turned up a few times. The chain has TRBV7-2 and TRBJ2-3, with 9 bases that match TRBD2. The CDR3 is 16 amino acids. Germline values: CDR1 SGHTA, CDR2 FQGNSA. V lost 2 bases, J lost 2 bases, and 5 bases stayed unmatched. CDR3 DNA: TGTGCCAGCAGCTTATCAGGACTAGCGCCCACAGATACGCAGTATTTT. Encoded protein: CASSLSGLAPTDTQYF.

This clonotype appeared many times. The CDR3 DNA is TGTGCCAGCAGGCAGGGAGTCAATCAGCCCCAGCATTTT. Amino acids: CASRQGVNQPQHF. The chain combines TRBV6-6 with TRBJ1-5; the D gene is possibly TRBD1 (5 bases). The CDR3 sequence is 13 residues long. Trimming left V 6 bases short and J 3 bases short, with 9 bases between. Germline assignment: CDR1 MNHNY and CDR2 SVGAGI (reference sequence).

This clonotype was observed a few times. The chain joins TRBV9 to TRBJ2-2, with 10 bases aligning to TRBD2. CDR1 and CDR2 from the germline V gene are SGDLS and YYNGEE. The CDR3 is 18 residues long. The ends lost 1 base at V and 5 bases at J; junction bases unmatched: 11. The CDR3 is CASSVRSGGASRTGELFF. The CDR3 coding sequence is TGTGCCAGCAGCGTAAGGAGCGGGGGGGCATCTCGGACCGGGGAGCTGTTTTTT.

The chain joins TRBV7-9 to TRBJ2-7; possibly TRBD2 for D (6 bases). The germline gives CDR1 SEHNR, CDR2 FQNEAQ (reference sequence). V dropped 8 bases and J dropped 2 bases, with 16 bases sitting between them. The CDR3 contains 14 residues. For the CDR3, the DNA is TGTGCCAGCTCCCGTAGCGGATCGACCTACGAGCAGTACTTC. This translates into CASSRSGSTYEQYF.

This clonotype was detected ten times or more. The rearrangement joins TRBV7-3 to TRBJ1-2; D remains ambiguous. The CDR3 consists of 16 residues. Trimming removed 1 base at V and 4 bases at J, with 16 bases between. The germline CDR1 and CDR2 sequences are SGHTA and FQGTGA. CDR3: CASSLSASGGIYGYTF. DNA for the CDR3: TGTGCCAGCAGCTTAAGCGCCAGCGGAGGAATCTATGGCTACACCTTC.

There are a few counts of this clonotype. V and J are TRBV9 and TRBJ2-5; D unresolved. Germline CDR1 reads SGDLS; CDR2 reads YYNGEE. V was cut by 2 bases and J by 5 bases, with 19 bases left in between. The CDR3 has 16 amino acids. The CDR3, as DNA: TGTGCCAGCAGCGTCGAAGGTCGGGCCCCGTCGGAGACCCAGTACTTC. Protein: CASSVEGRAPSETQYF. The entire variable domain, with the rest obtained from reference TRBV9 and TRBJ2-5, is as follows: DSGVTQTPKHLITATGQRVTLRCSPRSGDLSVYWYQQSLDQGLQFLIQYYNGEERAKGNILERFSAQQFPDLHSELNLSSLELGDSALYFCASSVEGRAPSETQYFGPGTRLLVL.

This clonotype was detected ten times or more. The V call is TRBV6-6, the J call TRBJ2-2; 9 positions agree with TRBD2. CDR3 size: 16 residues. Germline trimming cut 6 bases from V and 5 bases from J; bases unmatched to any gene: 10. The germline V gene has CDR1 MNHNY and CDR2 SVGAGI (reference sequence). The CDR3 bases are TGTGCCAGCAGAAAGCGGGGGGCCTCGCGGACCGGGGAGCTGTTTTTT. The encoded protein is CASRKRGASRTGELFF.

This clonotype was observed at least ten times. V and J are TRBV7-2 and TRBJ2-7, with 9 positions matching TRBD1. Germline CDR1 SGHTA, CDR2 FQGNSA. CDR3 length: 14 residues. The V segment lost 8 bases and the J segment 0 bases; nucleotides outside the gene matches: 5. This chain's CDR3 is CASARDRVSYEQYF. Here the CDR3 DNA reads TGTGCCAGCGCCCGGGACAGGGTCTCCTACGAGCAGTACTTC.

The rearrangement uses TRBV28 and TRBJ1-1; tentatively, D is TRBD1 (5 bases). The length of the CDR3 is 14 residues. V was pared by 3 bases and J by 0 bases, with 8 bases between. The V gene's germline CDR1 is MDHEN and CDR2 SYDVKM. This chain's CDR3 is CASSFSRVNTEAFF. DNA of the CDR3: TGTGCCAGCAGTTTTAGCAGGGTGAACACTGAAGCTTTCTTT. Using reference TRBV28 and TRBJ1-1 for the parts outside the CDR3, the full variable domain is DVKVTQSSRYLVKRTGEKVFLECVQDMDHENMFWYRQDPGLGLRLIYFSYDVKMKEKGDIPEGYSVSREKKERFSLILESASTNQTSMYLCASSFSRVNTEAFFGQGTRLTVV.

The chain has TRBV20-1 and TRBJ2-7; 11 bases are shared with TRBD2. J lost 11 bases, V lost 7 bases, and 13 bases had no gene match. Germline lookup yields CDR1 DFQATT and CDR2 SNEGSKA (reference sequence). The CDR3 length is 13 residues. CDR3 in DNA: TGCAGTGTTACGGGGACTAGCGGTTCGAGCAAGTACTTC. Translated: CSVTGTSGSSKYF.

This clonotype was detected ten times or more. V gene TRBV7-2 combines with J gene TRBJ1-5; D is uncertain. Germline V gives CDR1 SGHTA, CDR2 FQGNSA. The CDR3 runs to 14 residues. V was shortened by 1 base and J by 4 bases, with 8 bases between the two germline ends. This CDR3 is CASSLGLYNQPQHF. In nucleotides, the CDR3 is TGTGCCAGCAGCTTAGGCCTGTATAATCAGCCCCAGCATTTT. The variable domain in full, with the rest retrieved from reference TRBV7-2 and TRBJ1-5, is GAGVSQSPSNKVTEKGKDVELRCDPISGHTALYWYRQSLGQGLEFLIYFQGNSAPDKSGLPSDRFSAERTGGSVSTLTIQRTQQEDSAVYLCASSLGLYNQPQHFGDGTRLSIL.

This clonotype appeared many times. The rearrangement joins TRBV5-1 to TRBJ1-2; possible D gene TRBD1, 5 bases. CDR3 length equals 15 residues. Deletions cut 0 bases from V and 2 bases from J, with 11 bases between. Germline CDR1 SGHRS, CDR2 YFSETQ. CDR3 sequence: CASSLAAGLNYGYTF. In DNA form, the CDR3 reads TGCGCCAGCAGCTTGGCCGCGGGGCTCAACTATGGCTACACCTTC.